Shown below are 26 T cell receptor beta chains from a single sample sequenced in a study of cytomegalovirus exposure and HLA in healthy donors. The study ran its PCR with 60 Vbeta and 13 Jbeta primers. Profiled with immunoSEQ multiplex PCR; TCRdb holds only in-frame clones, not every one. Seen here are over 70,000 clones, about 68% observed once, and the top ten hold 20% to 25%. The sample was PBMCs. The receptors come from a man aged 25-45 years in good health and CMV-seropositive.

The V and J genes are TRBV4-3 and TRBJ1-3; no clear D gene. Germline CDR1 LGHNA, CDR2 YSLEER. There are 15 residues in the CDR3. Between the trimmed V and J ends, which lost 0 bases and 1 base, there was a span of 7 bases. Here the CDR3 DNA reads TGCGCCAGCAGCCAAGATTCGGGGTCTGGAAACACCATATATTTT. Protein sequence: CASSQDSGSGNTIYF.

The V gene is TRBV2, the J gene TRBJ2-1; D is possibly TRBD2 (5 bases). CDR1 SNHLY and CDR2 FYNNEI come from the germline V gene. V was cut by 11 bases and J by 7 bases, with 27 bases left in between. The CDR3 consists of 16 residues. The CDR3 coding sequence is TGTGCCGCAACCCCTCCGCGGTCTTCACGAGGGAATGAGCAGTTCTTC. It specifies CAATPPRSSRGNEQFF. The whole variable domain, remainder taken from reference TRBV2 and TRBJ2-1, is EPEVTQTPSHQVTQMGQEVILRCVPISNHLYFYWYRQILGQKVEFLVSFYNNEISEKSEIFDDQFSVERPDGSNFTLKIRSTKLEDSAMYFCAATPPRSSRGNEQFFGPGTRLTVL.

The chain combines TRBV9 with TRBJ2-1, with D perhaps matching TRBD1 (6 bases). The CDR3 runs 17 residues. V was trimmed by 0 bases and J by 1 base, leaving 14 bases between them. Per germline, CDR1 SGDLS and CDR2 YYNGEE. In DNA, the CDR3 is TGTGCCAGCAGCGTAGGGGGCACAGGGATATCCTACAATGAGCAGTTCTTC. Residues: CASSVGGTGISYNEQFF.

This clone was seen a handful of times. The chain combines TRBV9 with TRBJ1-3; 8 nucleotides line up with TRBD1. The ends lost 4 bases at V and 0 bases at J; junction bases unmatched: 12. Germline assignment: CDR1 SGDLS and CDR2 YYNGEE. The CDR3 is 18 amino acids. The CDR3 protein is CASSPMDRAIFSGNTIYF. In DNA form, the CDR3 reads TGTGCCAGCAGCCCCATGGACAGGGCAATCTTCTCTGGAAACACCATATATTTT.

This clone came up a few times. Germline is not matched at one junction end, which may reflect a read error. The same CDR3 also results from other DNA sequences found in this sample. The V and J genes are TRBV7-7 and TRBJ2-1; 8 positions agree with TRBD1. Germline values: CDR1 SSHAT, CDR2 FNYEAQ (reference sequence). The CDR3 has 15 amino acids. CDR3 loop: CASSLEGQGYNEQFF. The CDR3 bases are TGTGCTAGCAGCTTAGAAGGACAGGGATACAATGAGCAGTTCTTC.

This clone has a handful of counts. The V and J genes are TRBV19 and TRBJ2-1; D uncertain. Trimming took 0 bases from V and 9 from J, leaving 3 bases between them. The CDR3 totals 11 residues. CDR1 is LNHDA, CDR2 SQIVND, per germline (reference sequence). The CDR3 DNA follows: TGTGCCAGTAGTATAGACGGTGAGCAGTTCTTC. Translation: CASSIDGEQFF. The whole variable domain, remainder taken from reference TRBV19 and TRBJ2-1, is DGGITQSPKYLFRKEGQNVTLSCEQNLNHDAMYWYRQDPGQGLRLIYYSQIVNDFQKGDIAEGYSVSREKKESFPLTVTSAQKNPTAFYLCASSIDGEQFFGPGTRLTVL.

J is TRBJ1-5 and V is TRBV7-9, with D maybe TRBD1 (5 bases). The CDR3 is made up of 13 amino acids. Germline V lookup: CDR1 SEHNR, CDR2 FQNEAQ (reference sequence). The germline V and J ends were trimmed by 5 bases and 7 bases, with 12 bases remaining between them. CDR3 sequence: CASSPGGEQPQHF. DNA of the CDR3: TGTGCCAGCAGCCCAGGAGGGGAACAGCCCCAGCATTTT.

This clone was recorded a few times. This chain connects TRBV2 to TRBJ1-2; 10 bases align to TRBD1. Germline V gives CDR1 SNHLY, CDR2 FYNNEI. Trimming took 8 bases from V and 5 from J; bases not matched to a gene: 8. There are 14 residues in the CDR3. The CDR3 reads CASGGDRGGYGYTF. DNA of the CDR3: TGTGCCAGCGGAGGGGACAGGGGAGGGTATGGCTACACCTTC.

This clone came up a few times. This sequence joins TRBV4-1 and TRBJ1-1, with D unclear. CDR3 size: 17 residues. Germline values: CDR1 MGHRA, CDR2 YSYEKL. Trimming shortened V by 1 base and J by 1 base, and 16 bases separated the two germline ends. CDR3 in DNA: TGCGCCAGCAGCCAAGGGATTCTGTCGCGGGGGAACACTGAAGCTTTCTTT. This sequence encodes CASSQGILSRGNTEAFF.

The genes are TRBV19 and TRBJ1-1; no definite D call. Germline assignment: CDR1 LNHDA and CDR2 SQIVND (reference sequence). The CDR3 runs to 12 residues. V shed 10 bases and J shed 5 bases, with 14 bases lying between them. This chain's CDR3 is CATSLGVTEAFF. CDR3 sequence (DNA): TGTGCCACTTCACTAGGAGTAACTGAAGCTTTCTTT.

The chain is built from TRBV11-3 and TRBJ2-6; D unresolved. Germline V gene data show CDR1 as SGHNT and CDR2 as YENEEA. The V gene lost 2 bases and the J gene lost 0 bases, with 8 bases spanning the gap. The CDR3 has 16 residues. DNA for the CDR3: TGTGCCAGCAGCTTAAATGGGCCCTCTGGGGCCAACGTCCTGACTTTC. This codes for CASSLNGPSGANVLTF.

The sample holds a few counts of this clone. V is TRBV10-3 and J is TRBJ1-1; tentatively, D is TRBD1 (6 bases). With 4 bases removed from V and 4 bases from J, the gap between germline ends came to 7 bases. Germline loops: CDR1 ENHRY, CDR2 SYGVKD. CDR3 length: 12 amino acids. The CDR3 loop is CAISVRGTEAFF. CDR3 coding DNA: TGTGCCATCAGTGTCAGGGGCACTGAAGCTTTCTTT.

V is TRBV9 and J is TRBJ1-2; TRBD1 aligns across 10 bases. CDR3 length equals 14 residues. V lost 6 bases and J lost 2; bases outside the gene matches: 4. Germline V gene sequence: CDR1 SGDLS, CDR2 YYNGEE. In DNA, the CDR3 is TGTGCCAGCAATCGGGGACAGGGGAACTATGGCTACACCTTC. It codes for CASNRGQGNYGYTF.

The J gene is TRBJ1-6, the V gene TRBV15, with a possible D match to TRBD1 (5 bases). V lost 3 bases and J 10 bases, leaving 16 bases between the germline ends. This CDR3 is built from 15 residues. Germline V gives CDR1 LNHNV, CDR2 YYDKDF (reference sequence). This chain's CDR3 is CATSSRGPGDSPLHF. As DNA, the CDR3 is TGTGCCACCAGCAGCAGAGGACCGGGGGACTCACCCCTCCACTTT.

The chain uses TRBV5-1 and TRBJ1-2; 8 bases match TRBD1. CDR3 length equals 15 residues. CDR1 is SGHRS, CDR2 YFSETQ, per germline. V trimming: 5 bases; J trimming: 4 bases; junction bases outside the gene matches: 10. CDR3 nucleotide sequence: TGCGCCAGCAGGTCAACAGGGGGATCCGGCTATGGCTACACCTTC. Its translation: CASRSTGGSGYGYTF.

The chain has TRBV12-5 and TRBJ1-2, with a weak D call TRBD1 (5 bases). CDR1 is LGHNT, CDR2 FRNRAP, per germline. This CDR3 region has 17 residues. The V and J ends lost 0 bases and 5 bases respectively, with 19 bases between them. The CDR3 protein is CASGLVGAEKAGYGYTF. For the CDR3, the DNA is TGTGCTAGTGGTTTGGTAGGGGCAGAAAAAGCGGGTTATGGCTACACCTTC.

This clone has only a few counts. The chain employs TRBV7-9 and TRBJ2-3, with 8 bases identical to TRBD2. Germline CDR1 SEHNR, CDR2 FQNEAQ (reference sequence). The CDR3 has 13 residues. V trimming: 5 bases; J trimming: 11 bases; junction bases outside the gene matches: 9. The chain's CDR3 is CASSQQRERGQYF. CDR3 in DNA: TGTGCCAGCAGCCAACAGCGGGAGAGAGGGCAGTATTTT.

This clone appeared a few times. The chain links TRBV19 to TRBJ1-6; D remains unclear. The V gene's germline CDR1 is LNHDA and CDR2 SQIVND (reference sequence). CDR3 size: 14 residues. V was cut by 9 bases and J by 8 bases, with 17 bases left in between. This CDR3 reads CASGRVVGDSPLHF. In DNA, the CDR3 is TGTGCCAGCGGACGTGTAGTCGGGGATTCACCCCTCCACTTT.

A few counts support this clone. This chain joins TRBV6-5 and TRBJ2-1, with no clear D. The CDR3 is 14 amino acids. V was cut by 5 bases and J by 3 bases, with 11 bases left in between. Germline CDR1 reads MNHEY; CDR2 reads SVGAGI. The CDR3 protein is CASSAAAVYNEQFF. The CDR3 coding sequence is TGTGCCAGCAGTGCTGCGGCGGTCTACAATGAGCAGTTCTTC.

For this clone: This specimen includes other DNA sequences encoding the same CDR3. The chain carries TRBV4-2 and TRBJ2-3; 9 nucleotides match TRBD2. Germline trimming cut 1 base from V and 0 bases from J; bases unmatched to any gene: 2. Per germline, CDR1 LGHNA and CDR2 YNFKEQ. The CDR3 has 16 residues. DNA of the CDR3: TGTGCCAGCAGCCAAGTAGCGGGGGAAAGCACAGATACGCAGTATTTT. This sequence encodes CASSQVAGESTDTQYF.

CDR3 sequence (DNA): TGTGCCAGCAGTTACGGACTAGCGGGAAACACCGGGGAGCTGTTTTTT. It translates to CASSYGLAGNTGELFF. The chain recombines TRBV6-6 with TRBJ2-2, with TRBD2 matching over 12 bases. The trim removed 2 bases at V and 2 bases at J, leaving 0 bases unmatched. CDR1 and CDR2 from the germline V gene are MNHNY and SVGAGI (reference sequence). There are 16 residues in the CDR3.

The V gene is TRBV13, the J gene TRBJ2-5, with 7 bases aligning to TRBD1. The CDR3 loop spans 13 amino acids. Germline trimming cut 5 bases from V and 5 bases from J; bases unmatched to any gene: 5. Per the germline V gene, CDR1 is PRHDT and CDR2 is FYEKMQ (reference sequence). In DNA, the CDR3 is TGTGCCAGCAGCAGGGGGCATTGGGAGACCCAGTACTTC. It codes for CASSRGHWETQYF.

The chain links TRBV6-1 to TRBJ2-7, with D tentatively TRBD2 (6 bases). The ends were cut back, 1 base at V and 1 base at J, with 11 bases in the middle. The CDR3 has 15 amino acids. Germline V gene sequence: CDR1 MNHNS, CDR2 SASEGT. This CDR3 is CASSEEVAESYEQYF. CDR3 bases: TGTGCCAGCAGTGAAGAGGTAGCGGAATCCTACGAGCAGTACTTC.

Here the CDR3 reads CASSSQGQGSYEQYF. CDR3 DNA: TGTGCCAGTAGTTCACAAGGACAGGGCTCCTACGAGCAGTACTTC. The V and J genes are TRBV19 and TRBJ2-7; 8 bases line up with TRBD1. The CDR3 has 15 residues. CDR1 is LNHDA and CDR2 is SQIVND in the germline V gene (reference sequence). With 5 bases clipped from V and 0 bases from J, the junction kept 6 bases outside the gene matches.

The chain employs TRBV28 and TRBJ1-5; the match to TRBD1 covers 8 bases. The CDR3 runs 15 residues. Trimming at V came to 6 bases and at J to 10 bases, leaving 14 bases not matched to a gene. Per germline, CDR1 MDHEN and CDR2 SYDVKM. For the CDR3, the DNA is TGTGCCAGCAGGCTTGGGATCGCAGGGGGCGGTCCCCAGCATTTT. Encoded protein: CASRLGIAGGGPQHF.

The rearrangement links TRBV7-9 to TRBJ2-7, with D perhaps TRBD2 (5 bases). The CDR3 has 15 amino acids. Germline lookup yields CDR1 SEHNR and CDR2 FQNEAQ (reference sequence). V gave up 7 bases and J gave up 0 bases, with 16 bases separating them. The CDR3 sequence is CASTSIKGVSYEQYF. The CDR3 DNA follows: TGTGCCAGCACCTCCATTAAGGGAGTCTCCTACGAGCAGTACTTC.